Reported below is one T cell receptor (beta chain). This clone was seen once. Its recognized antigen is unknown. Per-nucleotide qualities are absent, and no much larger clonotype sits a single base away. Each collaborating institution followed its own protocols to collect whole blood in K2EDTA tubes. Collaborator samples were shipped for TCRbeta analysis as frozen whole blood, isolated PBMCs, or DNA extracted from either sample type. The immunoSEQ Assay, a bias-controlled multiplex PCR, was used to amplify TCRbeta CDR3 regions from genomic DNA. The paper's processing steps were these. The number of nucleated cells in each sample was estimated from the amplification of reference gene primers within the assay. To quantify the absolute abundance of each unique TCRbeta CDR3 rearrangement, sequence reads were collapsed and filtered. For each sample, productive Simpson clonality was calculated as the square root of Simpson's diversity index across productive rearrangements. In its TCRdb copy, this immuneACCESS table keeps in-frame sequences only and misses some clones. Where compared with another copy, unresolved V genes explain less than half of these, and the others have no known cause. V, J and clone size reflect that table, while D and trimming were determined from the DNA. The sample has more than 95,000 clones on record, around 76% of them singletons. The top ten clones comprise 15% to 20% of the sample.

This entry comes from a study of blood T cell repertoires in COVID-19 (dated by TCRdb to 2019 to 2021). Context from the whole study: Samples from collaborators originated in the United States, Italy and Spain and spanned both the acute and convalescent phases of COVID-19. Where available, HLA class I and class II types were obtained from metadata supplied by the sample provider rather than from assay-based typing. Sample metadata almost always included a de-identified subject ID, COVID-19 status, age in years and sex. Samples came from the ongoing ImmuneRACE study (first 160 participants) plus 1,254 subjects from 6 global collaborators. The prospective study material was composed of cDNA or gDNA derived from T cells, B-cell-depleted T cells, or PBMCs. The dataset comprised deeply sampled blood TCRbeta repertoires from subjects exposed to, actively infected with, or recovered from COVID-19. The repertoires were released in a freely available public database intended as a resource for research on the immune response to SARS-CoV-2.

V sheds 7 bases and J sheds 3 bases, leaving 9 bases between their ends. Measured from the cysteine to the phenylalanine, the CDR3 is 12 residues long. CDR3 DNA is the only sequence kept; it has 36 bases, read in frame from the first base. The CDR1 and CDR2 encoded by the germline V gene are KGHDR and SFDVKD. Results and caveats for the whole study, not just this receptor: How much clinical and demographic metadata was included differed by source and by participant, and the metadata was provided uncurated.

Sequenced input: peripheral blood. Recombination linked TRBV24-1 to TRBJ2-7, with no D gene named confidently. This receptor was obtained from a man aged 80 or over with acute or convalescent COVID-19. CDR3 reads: CATSPTGYEQYF. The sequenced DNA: TGTGCCACCAGCCCCACGGGCTACGAGCAGTACTTC.